The rows below give T cell receptor beta chains drawn from one sample of a study of CD8 T cells in ankylosing spondylitis. TCRdb analysed the 5' RACE reads with MiXCR anew, one entry per CDR3 protein. There are approximately 260,000 distinct CDR3 sequences in the sample; 15% to 20% occur only once, and roughly a third lies in the top ten. The sequenced sample consisted of blood, either unsorted or a sorted T cell fraction (not recorded which). Source of these receptors: a male donor with ankylosing spondylitis or in good health (not recorded which). The conserved cysteine and the conserved F or W are not part of the CDR3 here. Each record gives: CDR3 length, V gene, CDR3 protein.

len: 14
v_gene: TRBV20-1
CDR3aa: SAEGLAGPLRETQY

len: 12
v_gene: TRBV29-1
CDR3aa: RAGGDRAKNIQY

len: 10
v_gene: TRBV12-3/TRBV12-4
CDR3aa: ASSLLGDTQY

len: 16
v_gene: TRBV6-5
CDR3aa: ASSYSVLTSGNDNEQF

len: 13
v_gene: TRBV28
CDR3aa: ASSLSSGFTYEQY

len: 10
v_gene: TRBV10-3
CDR3aa: AIGKGNTEAF

len: 13
v_gene: TRBV20-1
CDR3aa: SAWGPRSSYNEQF

len: 16
v_gene: TRBV2
CDR3aa: ASSPRGRGTEYTGELF

len: 14
v_gene: TRBV6-2/TRBV6-3
CDR3aa: ASSRRGAGGPDEQF

len: 13
v_gene: TRBV11-2
CDR3aa: ASSLDRISYNEQF

len: 14
v_gene: TRBV4-1
CDR3aa: ASSHPRDAMNTEAF